One TCR beta chain is described in this entry. This specimen comes from a study of CXCR3-negative and CXCR3-positive naive CD8 T cells. Within the CD8+ T cell compartment, naive cells were CD45RO-CCR7+CD27+CD95-. The method, 5' RACE with UMI labels, was used to prepare the TRB cDNA libraries. No DNA is given; TCRdb re-called the 5' RACE reads and lists each CDR3 protein once. This sample's clone table lists roughly 24,000 distinct CDR3 sequences. Sequencing was carried out using naive CXCR3- CD8+ T cells from blood. The subset here: CD45RO-CCR7+CD27+CD95- naive CD8+ T cells lacking CXCR3 (TNR3-). The sequence derives from a human donor in good health. Some clones in this sample may be carry-over from other donors' samples.

The CDR3 is CASSLTGSEETQYF. This chain joins TRBV7-9 and TRBJ2-5; no DNA is available, so the TRBD1 call from TCRdb remains unchecked. Per germline, CDR1 SEHNR and CDR2 FQNEAQ (reference sequence). The CDR3 loop spans 14 amino acids.